Following are 24 T cell receptor beta chains from one sample sequenced in a study of blood T cell repertoires in COVID-19. The repertoire was sequenced with immunoSEQ multiplex PCR; TCRdb's copy has only in-frame clones and lacks some. The repertoire holds some 200,000 clones, with roughly nine tenths as singletons. The sequencing sample was made of peripheral blood. The receptors were gathered from a woman aged 55-70 years with COVID-19, enrolled during active disease.

The count of this clone is one. This chain links TRBV5-6 with TRBJ1-4; 9 bases agree with TRBD1. Germline V gene sequence: CDR1 SGHDT, CDR2 YYEEEE. V was pared by 0 bases and J by 6 bases, with 3 bases of the junction left unmatched. The CDR3 runs 15 residues. CDR3 in amino acids: CASSLGHRGHEKLFF. The DNA for the CDR3 is TGTGCCAGCAGCTTGGGTCACAGGGGGCATGAAAAACTGTTTTTT.

The rearrangement joins TRBV3-1 (or the pseudogene TRBV3-2) to TRBJ1-5; D gene unclear. Trimming stripped 3 bases from V and 2 bases from J, with 14 bases between. The CDR3 extends over 16 amino acids. CDR1 and CDR2 (germline): LGHDT, YNNKEL (reference sequence). As DNA, the CDR3 is TGTGCCAGCAGCCAGGGCGGGATAAACGGCAATCAGCCCCAGCATTTT. It translates to CASSQGGINGNQPQHF.

The CDR3 loop reads CASSLWGRSSNQPQHF. The CDR3 bases are TGTGCCAGCAGTTTATGGGGCCGGTCAAGCAATCAGCCCCAGCATTTT. This rearrangement joins TRBV28 to TRBJ1-5; no clear D. Germline CDR1 and CDR2: MDHEN and SYDVKM. The CDR3 runs to 16 residues. The V end lost 0 bases, the J end lost 1 base, and 10 bases lay between the germline ends.

The chain joins TRBV9 to TRBJ2-3; D perhaps matches TRBD2 (6 bases). Trimming removed 3 bases from V and 2 bases from J, with 10 bases in between. CDR1 and CDR2 (germline): SGDLS, YYNGEE. The CDR3 extends over 14 amino acids. Here the CDR3 reads CASSARDFTDTQYF. In DNA, the CDR3 is TGTGCCAGCAGCGCTAGGGACTTCACAGATACGCAGTATTTT.

V is TRBV6-5 and J is TRBJ2-2, with TRBD1 identical over 9 bases. CDR1 and CDR2 from the germline V gene are MNHEY and SVGAGI. With V trimmed by 6 bases and J by 1 base, 3 bases remained unmatched. This CDR3 has 15 amino acids. The DNA of the CDR3 is TGTGCCAGCAGGACGGGACAGGGGAACACCGGGGAGCTGTTTTTT. It codes for CASRTGQGNTGELFF.

The chain is built from TRBV12-5 and TRBJ2-1, with 10 bases aligning to TRBD1. V shed 5 bases, J shed 7 bases, and the junction held 14 bases outside the gene matches. CDR3 length equals 17 residues. Germline-derived CDR1 and CDR2 are LGHNT and FRNRAP. CDR3: CASGRDRGMGFFNEQFF. Written as DNA, the CDR3 is TGTGCTAGTGGTCGGGACAGGGGAATGGGATTTTTTAATGAGCAGTTCTTC.

This chain uses TRBV5-4 with TRBJ1-1; D is possibly TRBD1 (5 bases). The CDR3 is 17 amino acids. Germline V gives CDR1 SGHNT, CDR2 YYREEE (reference sequence). V dropped 0 bases and J dropped 0 bases, with 15 bases sitting between them. As DNA, the CDR3 is TGTGCCAGCAGCTTGGGCAGGGTTAAGAGAATGAACACTGAAGCTTTCTTT. It translates to CASSLGRVKRMNTEAFF.

This clone was counted between two and nine times. V usage is TRBV12-3 or TRBV12-4 and J usage is TRBJ1-6; 7 bases map to TRBD1. The length of the CDR3 is 13 residues. J gave up 8 bases and V 3 bases, and 1 base lay outside the gene matches. DNA of the CDR3: TGTGCCAGCAGTTTCAGGGGGGATTCACCCCTCCACTTT. Its translation: CASSFRGDSPLHF.

V and J are TRBV19 and TRBJ2-7; D is perhaps TRBD2 (7 bases). This CDR3 region has 17 residues. V lost 3 bases, J lost 1 base, and 19 bases lay in between. Germline CDR1 reads LNHDA; CDR2 reads SQIVND (reference sequence). Here the CDR3 reads CASSIGGGRGGSYEQYF. The DNA for the CDR3 is TGTGCCAGTAGTATCGGCGGGGGCCGGGGAGGGTCCTACGAGCAGTACTTC. Combining the CDR3 with reference TRBV19 and TRBJ2-7 gives the whole variable domain DGGITQSPKYLFRKEGQNVTLSCEQNLNHDAMYWYRQDPGQGLRLIYYSQIVNDFQKGDIAEGYSVSREKKESFPLTVTSAQKNPTAFYLCASSIGGGRGGSYEQYFGPGTRLTVT.

V is TRBV19 and J is TRBJ2-6; 7 bases fit TRBD1. V gave up 9 bases and J gave up 5 bases; unmatched junction bases: 7. The CDR3 runs to 14 residues. CDR1 is LNHDA, CDR2 SQIVND, per germline (reference sequence). The DNA of the CDR3 is TGTGCCAGCCGAAACAGGGGAAGGGCCAACGTCCTGACTTTC. Protein sequence: CASRNRGRANVLTF.

This chain joins TRBV28 and TRBJ2-5, with 11 nucleotides matching TRBD2. Germline-derived CDR1 and CDR2 are MDHEN and SYDVKM. The CDR3 is 20 residues long. V lost 5 bases and J lost 5; bases outside the gene matches: 22. CDR3 sequence reads: CASSDVNSGRAEYGSETQYF. As DNA, the CDR3 is TGTGCCAGCAGTGATGTGAATAGCGGGAGGGCCGAGTATGGATCCGAGACCCAGTACTTC.

Only one count was recorded for this clone. This chain joins TRBV7-6 and TRBJ2-1; D possibly corresponds to TRBD1 (6 bases). Germline V gene sequence: CDR1 SGHVS, CDR2 FNYEAQ. There are 15 residues in the CDR3. V was clipped by 4 bases and J by 5 bases, with 15 bases between them. CDR3 protein: CASSSQGFRDNEQFF. CDR3 DNA sequence: TGTGCCAGCAGCTCCCAGGGGTTTAGAGACAATGAGCAGTTCTTC.

V is TRBV30 and J is TRBJ1-2; 7 bases are a match to TRBD1. Germline assignment: CDR1 GTSNPN and CDR2 SVGIG (reference sequence). The CDR3 loop spans 13 amino acids. The V gene end was trimmed by 2 bases and the J gene end by 4 bases; junction bases not matched to a gene: 4. CDR3 loop: CAWSRQGVYGYTF. CDR3 bases: TGTGCCTGGAGTCGACAGGGTGTCTATGGCTACACCTTC.

This clone was observed once. This chain joins TRBV5-1 and TRBJ1-1; D is undetermined. Germline V gives CDR1 SGHRS, CDR2 YFSETQ. V shed 4 bases and J shed 4 bases, with 8 bases lying between them. The CDR3 length is 12 residues. This CDR3 reads CASSPGLTEAFF. CDR3 nucleotides: TGCGCCAGCAGCCCCGGACTCACTGAAGCTTTCTTT.

The V and J genes are TRBV9 and TRBJ1-5, with 7 bases lining up with TRBD1. The CDR3 runs 14 residues. Trimming took 3 bases from V and 7 from J; bases not matched to a gene: 7. Germline loops: CDR1 SGDLS, CDR2 YYNGEE. The CDR3 is CASSEGATGQPQHF. CDR3 bases: TGTGCCAGCAGCGAGGGGGCCACAGGGCAGCCCCAGCATTTT. Complete variable domain (other parts from reference TRBV9 and TRBJ1-5): DSGVTQTPKHLITATGQRVTLRCSPRSGDLSVYWYQQSLDQGLQFLIQYYNGEERAKGNILERFSAQQFPDLHSELNLSSLELGDSALYFCASSEGATGQPQHFGDGTRLSIL.

The V gene is TRBV11-1, the J gene TRBJ2-5; possible D gene TRBD1, 6 bases. Germline V gene data show CDR1 as SGHAT and CDR2 as FQDESV (reference sequence). Between the trimmed V and J ends, which lost 5 bases and 2 bases, there was a span of 12 bases. CDR3 length: 14 amino acids. The CDR3: CASSQRTAQETQYF. The CDR3 DNA reads as TGTGCCAGCAGCCAAAGGACAGCACAAGAGACCCAGTACTTC. The full variable domain, completed using reference TRBV11-1 and TRBJ2-5, is EAEVAQSPRYKITEKSQAVAFWCDPISGHATLYWYRQILGQGPELLVQFQDESVVDDSQLPKDRFSAERLKGVDSTLKIQPAELGDSAMYLCASSQRTAQETQYFGPGTRLLVL.

V is TRBV5-4 and J is TRBJ2-1; 11 bases fit TRBD2. Germline values: CDR1 SGHNT, CDR2 YYREEE (reference sequence). V gave up 3 bases and J gave up 10 bases; unmatched junction bases: 12. This CDR3 region has 16 residues. CDR3 nucleotide sequence: TGTGCCAGCAGCTCGAAGACCGGGACTAGCGGTCGAGAGCAGTTCTTC. This gives the protein CASSSKTGTSGREQFF.

This clone has a single count. The rearrangement joins TRBV29-1 to TRBJ1-2; 8 bases line up with TRBD1. There are 14 residues in the CDR3. Looked up from germline, CDR1 is SQVTM and CDR2 is ANQGSEA. V shed 4 bases and J 6 bases; nucleotides not matched to a gene: 10. The chain's CDR3 is CSVGGQVVSHGYTF. The CDR3 nucleotides are TGCAGCGTTGGGGGACAGGTAGTAAGTCATGGCTACACCTTC.

V is TRBV5-6 and J is TRBJ2-7, with TRBD2 matching over 7 bases. This CDR3 is built from 14 residues. CDR1 SGHDT and CDR2 YYEEEE come from the germline V gene. Germline trimming cut 4 bases from V and 3 bases from J; bases unmatched to any gene: 7. CDR3 coding DNA: TGTGCCAGCAGCCTGTCCGGACTAGTCTACGAGCAGTACTTC. This encodes CASSLSGLVYEQYF. The variable domain in full, completed from reference TRBV5-6 and TRBJ2-7, reads DAGVTQSPTHLIKTRGQQVTLRCSPKSGHDTVSWYQQALGQGPQFIFQYYEEEERQRGNFPDRFSGHQFPNYSSELNVNALLLGDSALYLCASSLSGLVYEQYFGPGTRLTVT.

The rearrangement joins TRBV6-2 or TRBV6-3 to TRBJ2-1, with TRBD2 as a possible D gene (6 bases). Looked up from germline, CDR1 is MNHEY and CDR2 is SVGEGT. The CDR3 totals 15 residues. The V end lost 6 bases, the J end lost 6 bases, and 18 bases lay between the germline ends. The CDR3 DNA follows: TGTGCCAGCAGCCAGACTAGAAGGGGCCCCAATGAGCAGTTCTTC. It specifies CASSQTRRGPNEQFF.

V gene TRBV7-9 combines with J gene TRBJ2-5; no firm D call. Germline CDR1 is SEHNR and CDR2 is FQNEAQ (reference sequence). Trimming left V 3 bases short and J 4 bases short, with 12 bases between. The CDR3 totals 14 residues. The CDR3 sequence is CASSFVVGRETQYF. In nucleotides, the CDR3 is TGTGCCAGCAGCTTTGTGGTTGGGCGAGAGACCCAGTACTTC.

The genes are TRBV10-3 and TRBJ1-5; TRBD1 matches 9 bases. This CDR3 has 14 residues. V lost 5 bases and J lost 5; bases outside the gene matches: 4. Germline V gene sequence: CDR1 ENHRY, CDR2 SYGVKD. CDR3 coding DNA: TGTGCCATCAGTAAGACAGGGGGGGATCAGCCCCAGCATTTT. Residues: CAISKTGGDQPQHF.

The chain has TRBV6-2 or TRBV6-3 and TRBJ2-1, with 14 bases lining up with TRBD2. The CDR3 is 16 amino acids. The germline gives CDR1 MNHEY, CDR2 SVGEGT. The V segment lost 2 bases and the J segment 9 bases; nucleotides outside the gene matches: 6. The CDR3 here is CASSYRGLAGVGEQFF. In DNA form, the CDR3 reads TGTGCCAGCAGTTACCGGGGACTAGCGGGAGTGGGTGAGCAGTTCTTC.

The V gene is TRBV19, the J gene TRBJ1-1; 9 nucleotides line up with TRBD1. The CDR3 loop spans 17 amino acids. The germline CDR1 and CDR2 sequences are LNHDA and SQIVND (reference sequence). Trimming cost V 0 bases and J 1 base; bases outside gene matches: 6. The DNA for the CDR3 is TGTGCCAGTAGTATAGAGGGGACAGGGTGGGAGAACACTGAAGCTTTCTTT. Protein sequence: CASSIEGTGWENTEAFF. The full variable domain, its missing parts supplied by reference TRBV19 and TRBJ1-1, is DGGITQSPKYLFRKEGQNVTLSCEQNLNHDAMYWYRQDPGQGLRLIYYSQIVNDFQKGDIAEGYSVSREKKESFPLTVTSAQKNPTAFYLCASSIEGTGWENTEAFFGQGTRLTVV.